This record covers a single T cell receptor beta chain. Its matching antigen is unknown. Absence of ophthalmopathy progression within 18 months defined stable Graves' hyperthyroidism. This CDR3 has 19 amino acids. Germline V CDR1 and CDR2: MDHEN, SYDVKM. V lost 4 bases, J lost 0 bases, and 19 bases lay in between. Amplified TCR beta CDR3 regions derived from RNA transcripts. In the first-round RT-PCR of the TCR CDR3, the HTBI primer set was used. TCRdb ran MiXCR on the multiplex PCR reads and lists one entry per CDR3 protein. The table records fewer than 110,000 distinct CDR3 sequences, about 15% of them present only once. The data were taken from a study of T cells in Graves' hyperthyroidism and ophthalmopathy. Findings and caveats of the study: In validation, the model predicted ophthalmopathy. These predictions came a median about 6.5 months before onset. A model of 13 V-J features distinguished ophthalmopathy from stable hyperthyroidism.

The rearrangement links TRBV28 to TRBJ2-6; weak D call: TRBD1 (6 bases). This TCR derives from a woman between 50 and 59 years old with Graves' hyperthyroidism. The sequencing sample was made of blood. The CDR3 loop reads CASSYSFVRGGSGANVLTF. DNA of the CDR3: TGTGCCAGCAGTTACTCTTTCGTCAGAGGGGGCTCTGGGGCCAACGTCCTGACTTTC.